Below, 19 T cell receptor beta chains from the same sample are listed, as sequenced in a study of blood T cells in healthy people across ages. Alongside a J-beta primer mix, a sample-barcoded 5' primer served in a second PCR lasting roughly 7 to 12 cycles. TCRdb independently ran MiXCR on the 5' RACE reads; one entry per CDR3 protein. The table includes 1.5 million to 2 million distinct CDR3 sequences, 28% detected once. The sample was blood. The receptor set was obtained from a woman aged 25 to 39 in good health.

This chain uses TRBV12-3 or TRBV12-4 with TRBJ2-1, with no clear D. The CDR3 spans 11 residues. V was shortened by 6 bases and J by 9 bases, with 9 bases between the two germline ends. This CDR3 is CASSWRTEQFF. The CDR3 DNA is TGTGCCAGCAGCTGGAGAACTGAGCAGTTCTTC.

This clonotype has a single count. V gene TRBV2 combines with J gene TRBJ2-3; 8 bases are shared with TRBD2. This CDR3 spans 15 amino acids. From germline, CDR1 is SNHLY and CDR2 FYNNEI. V lost 8 bases, J lost 0 bases, and 7 bases stayed unmatched. In DNA, the CDR3 is TGTGCCAGCCCTTTACTAGCGGATAGCACAGATACGCAGTATTTT. Protein sequence: CASPLLADSTDTQYF.

This clonotype came up many times. The rearrangement links TRBV15 to TRBJ2-1, with 12 bases matching TRBD2. Germline-derived CDR1 and CDR2 are LNHNV and YYDKDF (reference sequence). With 3 bases clipped from V and 7 bases from J, the junction kept 4 bases outside the gene matches. The CDR3 extends over 15 amino acids. The CDR3 nucleotides are TGTGCCACCAGCAGGACTAGCGGGAGTCGGAATGAGCAGTTCTTC. This sequence encodes CATSRTSGSRNEQFF.

In regard to this clonotype: A much more abundant neighbour one base away suggests this may be a read error. V and J are TRBV10-2 and TRBJ2-3, with unresolved D. This CDR3 has 10 residues. Germline lookup yields CDR1 WSHSY and CDR2 SAAADI. Trimming pared 8 bases from V and 6 bases from J, leaving 6 bases between. For the CDR3, the DNA is TGCGCCAGCTTGAGGGATACGCAGTATTTT. Translated, it gives CASLRDTQYF.

The rearrangement joins TRBV29-1 to TRBJ2-3, with D perhaps matching TRBD1 or TRBD2 (5 bases each). CDR1 SQVTM and CDR2 ANQGSEA come from the germline V gene. CDR3 length equals 12 residues. Trimming pared 7 bases from V and 10 bases from J, leaving 18 bases between. The CDR3 coding sequence is TGCAGCGCCGACCCAAGTAGGGGAGCGCAGTATTTT. It encodes CSADPSRGAQYF.

The chain carries TRBV20-1 and TRBJ1-4; 9 bases map to TRBD1. This CDR3 has 14 amino acids. Germline CDR1 DFQATT, CDR2 SNEGSKA (reference sequence). The J segment lost 10 bases and the V segment lost 5 bases, leaving 11 bases of the junction unmatched. In DNA form, the CDR3 reads TGCAGTGCTGCCGTACAGGGGGCTGGGGGAAAACTGTTTTTT. It translates to CSAAVQGAGGKLFF.

There are a few counts of this clonotype. This chain uses TRBV20-1 with TRBJ1-4, with D maybe TRBD1 (6 bases). The CDR3 length is 14 residues. V was shortened by 5 bases and J by 2 bases, with 12 bases between the two germline ends. Per the germline V gene, CDR1 is DFQATT and CDR2 is SNEGSKA (reference sequence). The CDR3 loop is CSASQGHTNEKLFF. The CDR3 DNA is TGCAGTGCTTCACAGGGTCACACTAATGAAAAACTGTTTTTT.

The V gene is TRBV10-3, the J gene TRBJ1-2, with a possible D match to TRBD1 (5 bases). Germline V CDR1 and CDR2: ENHRY, SYGVKD. The CDR3 contains 13 residues. The V end was cut by 5 bases, the J end by 5 bases, with 12 bases between. The CDR3 loop is CAISLGPGYGYTF. CDR3 coding DNA: TGTGCCATCAGTCTGGGACCTGGGTATGGCTACACCTTC.

This clonotype was counted only a few times. The chain recombines TRBV7-9 with TRBJ1-6; D might be TRBD1 (5 bases). The CDR3 contains 13 residues. Trimming shortened V by 7 bases and J by 11 bases, and 15 bases separated the two germline ends. Germline CDR1 is SEHNR and CDR2 is FQNEAQ (reference sequence). The CDR3 sequence: CASNDPGGAPLHF. Written as DNA, the CDR3 is TGTGCCAGCAATGACCCTGGGGGGGCACCCCTCCACTTT.

This chain links TRBV4-2 with TRBJ1-1, with D possibly TRBD1 on 6 matching bases. The CDR3 runs 15 residues. Trimming pared 7 bases from V and 1 base from J, leaving 16 bases between. Germline values: CDR1 LGHNA, CDR2 YNFKEQ. CDR3 loop: CASTNLPRGNTEAFF. CDR3 sequence (DNA): TGTGCCAGCACAAATCTACCCAGGGGGAACACTGAAGCTTTCTTT.

J is TRBJ1-3 and V is TRBV6-5; D is ambiguous. V was clipped by 6 bases and J by 4 bases, with 16 bases between them. CDR1 and CDR2 (germline): MNHEY, SVGAGI. The CDR3 contains 15 residues. The CDR3 DNA is TGTGCCAGCAGGCCCGACCCGGTGGTAGGAAACACCATATATTTT. It translates to CASRPDPVVGNTIYF.

This clonotype was seen more than once but under ten times. The CDR3 protein is CASSFRTGYAEAFF. In DNA, the CDR3 is TGTGCCAGCAGTTTCCGGACAGGGTATGCAGAAGCTTTCTTT. V and J are TRBV27 and TRBJ1-1, with TRBD1 identical over 8 bases. CDR3 length: 14 amino acids. The junction had 8 bases not matched to a gene; V was cut back by 3 bases and J by 8 bases. Germline loops: CDR1 MNHEY, CDR2 SMNVEV (reference sequence).

The rearrangement joins TRBV6-1 to TRBJ2-1, with 15 bases lining up with TRBD2. V was clipped by 8 bases and J by 8 bases; unmatched bases: 7. The CDR3 spans 15 residues. CDR1 is MNHNS, CDR2 SASEGT, per germline. CDR3 amino acids: CASEGLAGGRDEQFF. CDR3 sequence (DNA): TGTGCCAGCGAGGGACTAGCGGGGGGTCGGGATGAGCAGTTCTTC.

In this sample, this clonotype turned up a few times. J is TRBJ2-2 and V is TRBV29-1; D assignment may be TRBD1 or TRBD2 (5 bases each). Deletions cut 2 bases from V and 9 bases from J, with 13 bases between. The CDR3 has 13 amino acids. The V gene's germline CDR1 is SQVTM and CDR2 ANQGSEA. The CDR3 here is CSVERTGARELFF. The CDR3 region has the DNA TGCAGCGTTGAAAGGACTGGGGCTCGGGAGCTGTTTTTT.

The rearrangement joins TRBV20-1 to TRBJ2-3; tentatively, D is TRBD2 (5 bases). Trimming took 5 bases from V and 0 from J, leaving 9 bases between them. Germline V gives CDR1 DFQATT, CDR2 SNEGSKA (reference sequence). The CDR3 consists of 13 residues. CDR3 residues: CSALRASTDTQYF. The CDR3 nucleotides read TGCAGTGCTCTGAGGGCTAGCACAGATACGCAGTATTTT.

About this clonotype itself: One end of the junction does not line up with germline, which may come from a read error. The V and J genes are TRBV9 and TRBJ2-6; 9 bases align to TRBD1. The CDR3 length is 18 residues. The V gene's germline CDR1 is SGDLS and CDR2 YYNGEE. The CDR3 nucleotides are TGTGCCAGCAGCCAGGACAGGGGCGGCCTCTCTGGGGCCGACGTCCTGACTTTC. This encodes CASSQDRGGLSGADVLTF.

V and J are TRBV4-3 and TRBJ2-1, with D perhaps TRBD2 (6 bases). The CDR3 loop spans 16 amino acids. Germline values: CDR1 LGHNA, CDR2 YSLEER. Trimming removed 0 bases at V and 3 bases at J, with 12 bases between. As DNA, the CDR3 is TGCGCCAGCAGCCAAGACTCGGGAGCGAACTACAATGAGCAGTTCTTC. Its translation: CASSQDSGANYNEQFF.

Many counts were recorded for this clonotype. The rearrangement uses TRBV6-5 and TRBJ2-6, with TRBD1 as a possible D gene (5 bases). V was trimmed by 0 bases and J by 4 bases, leaving 10 bases between them. This CDR3 region has 16 residues. CDR1 is MNHEY and CDR2 is SVGAGI in the germline V gene. The CDR3 nucleotides are TGTGCCAGCAGTTACTCGCCAGGGTCCGGGGCCAACGTCCTGACTTTC. This encodes CASSYSPGSGANVLTF.

This clonotype was seen only a few times. V gene TRBV7-2 combines with J gene TRBJ2-5; TRBD1 matches at 7 bases. V lost 5 bases and J lost 0; bases outside the gene matches: 9. Germline lookup yields CDR1 SGHTA and CDR2 FQGNSA. The CDR3 is 16 amino acids. Here the CDR3 reads CASSPRQGWYQETQYF. DNA for the CDR3: TGTGCCAGCAGCCCCCGACAGGGCTGGTACCAAGAGACCCAGTACTTC.